This T cell receptor beta chain derives from a study of identical twins. V lost 4 bases, J lost 2 bases, and 13 bases lay in between. Germline V CDR1 and CDR2: DFQATT, SNEGSKA (reference sequence). There are 14 residues in the CDR3. Study-level findings and limits: Excess sharing by twins proved weaker in beta out-of-frame sequences. Insertions ran lower in abundant cord blood beta clonotypes, though not in memory repertoires.

This clonotype was detected many times. What it binds is unknown. Template switching (which added a universal primer site) was used, and cDNA carried unique molecular identifiers. TCRdb reprocessed the 5' RACE reads with MiXCR, giving one entry per CDR3 protein. The top ten clones hold less than 2.5% of a sample with about 220,000 distinct CDR3 sequences, less than 8% of them seen once. These data were also filed under a second study, of yellow fever vaccine responses in identical twins.

The J gene is TRBJ2-3, the V gene TRBV20-1, with D perhaps TRBD2 (5 bases). The sequencing sample was made of memory (CD45RO+) T cells sorted from blood. The TCR was taken from a woman aged 18-35 years in good health. The CDR3 sequence: CSAKGVPSTDTQYF. For the CDR3, the DNA is TGCAGTGCTAAGGGAGTCCCATCCACAGATACGCAGTATTTT.